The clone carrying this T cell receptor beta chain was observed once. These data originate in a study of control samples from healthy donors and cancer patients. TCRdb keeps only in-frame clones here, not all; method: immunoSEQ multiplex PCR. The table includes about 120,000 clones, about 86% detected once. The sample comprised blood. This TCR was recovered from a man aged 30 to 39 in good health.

In DNA, the CDR3 is TGTGCCAGCTCCGGGGCTCCTAATGAAAAACTGTTTTTT. Its translation: CASSGAPNEKLFF. This chain links TRBV6-6 with TRBJ1-4, with TRBD1 as a possible D gene (5 bases). Trimming shortened V by 8 bases and J by 3 bases, and 10 bases separated the two germline ends. This CDR3 spans 13 amino acids. CDR1 is MNHNY, CDR2 SVGAGI, per germline (reference sequence).